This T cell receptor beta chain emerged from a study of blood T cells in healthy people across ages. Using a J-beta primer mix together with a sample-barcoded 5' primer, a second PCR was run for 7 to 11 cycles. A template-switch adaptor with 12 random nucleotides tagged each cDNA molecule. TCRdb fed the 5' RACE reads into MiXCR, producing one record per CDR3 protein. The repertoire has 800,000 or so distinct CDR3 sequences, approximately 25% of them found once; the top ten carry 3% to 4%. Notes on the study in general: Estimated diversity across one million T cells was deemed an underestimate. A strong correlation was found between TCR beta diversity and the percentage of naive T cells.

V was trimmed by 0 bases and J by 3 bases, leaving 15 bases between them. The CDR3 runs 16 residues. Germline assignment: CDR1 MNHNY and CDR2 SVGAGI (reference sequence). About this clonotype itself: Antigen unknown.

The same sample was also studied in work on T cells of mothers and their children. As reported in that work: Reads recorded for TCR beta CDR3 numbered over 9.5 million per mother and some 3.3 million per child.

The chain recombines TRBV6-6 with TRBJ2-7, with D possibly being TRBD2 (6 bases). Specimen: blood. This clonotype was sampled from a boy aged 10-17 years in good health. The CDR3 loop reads CASSYSIRDLDYEQYF. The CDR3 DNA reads TGTGCCAGCAGTTACTCCATCCGGGACTTAGACTACGAGCAGTACTTC.